This T cell receptor beta chain was profiled in a study of identical twins. Study-level points and caveats: A cross-sectional statistical analysis, not follow-up of the same donors, supported the conclusions.

This clonotype occurred many times. Its cognate antigen is unknown. V shed 2 bases and J shed 7 bases, with 9 bases lying between them. This CDR3 has 12 amino acids. Germline V lookup: CDR1 SGDLS, CDR2 YYNGEE. TCRdb reanalysed the 5' RACE reads using MiXCR and keeps one entry per CDR3 protein. The sample shows 600,000 to 700,000 distinct CDR3 sequences, around 20% of them seen only once. The same sample was also used in a study of T cells expressing NK-cell markers.

The clonotype originates from a woman aged 18-29 years in good health. The rearrangement links TRBV9 to TRBJ1-2; D ambiguous. The specimen sequenced was PBMCs. DNA of the CDR3: TGTGCCAGCAGCGTCAACTTAGGTGGCTACACCTTC. The encoded protein is CASSVNLGGYTF.